A selection of T cell receptor beta chains follows, all from one sample in a study of identical twins. TCRdb independently ran MiXCR on the 5' RACE reads; one entry per CDR3 protein. The data contain 550,000 to 700,000 distinct CDR3 sequences, around 9.6% of them singletons. These data were also filed under a second study, of yellow fever vaccine responses in identical twins.

The sample comprised PBMCs. Source of these receptors: a woman aged 18 to 35 in good health. CDR3s include the opening cysteine and the closing phenylalanine or tryptophan. The order of the fields is CDR3 length, J gene, clone size, D gene, V gene, CDR3 DNA, CDR3 protein. The D gene is left open where the match is weak. A clone size is listed for some rows: how often the clone was seen (once, few, many), or a class if it is expanded.

len: 12
j_gene: TRBJ2-7
abundance: .
d_gene: .
v_gene: TRBV20-1
CDR3nt: TGCAGTGCTAGACAGGAGGGCTACGAGCAGTACTTC
CDR3aa: CSARQEGYEQYF

len: 16
j_gene: TRBJ2-7
abundance: few
d_gene: TRBD1
v_gene: TRBV9
CDR3nt: TGTGCCAGCAGCGTAGACCCTACAGGGGGCGAGTACGAGCAGTACTTC
CDR3aa: CASSVDPTGGEYEQYF

len: 15
j_gene: TRBJ1-5
abundance: many
d_gene: .
v_gene: TRBV5-5
CDR3nt: TGTGCCAGCAGAACCGGATCATTAGACGCCCAGCCCCAGCATTTT
CDR3aa: CASRTGSLDAQPQHF

len: 18
j_gene: TRBJ2-3
abundance: few
d_gene: TRBD2
v_gene: TRBV7-8
CDR3nt: TGTGCCAGCAGCTTATCACTAGCGGGGGGTCCACGGCCAGATACGCAGTATTTT
CDR3aa: CASSLSLAGGPRPDTQYF

len: 15
j_gene: TRBJ2-1
abundance: .
d_gene: .
v_gene: TRBV25-1
CDR3nt: TGTGCCAGCAGTGAGCCGGGACCTATATACAATGAGCAGTTCTTC
CDR3aa: CASSEPGPIYNEQFF

len: 14
j_gene: TRBJ1-1
abundance: few
d_gene: .
v_gene: TRBV20-1
CDR3nt: TGCAGTGCTAGAGGGGGACGGGTGAACACTGAAGCTTTCTTT
CDR3aa: CSARGGRVNTEAFF

len: 14
j_gene: TRBJ2-5
abundance: few
d_gene: .
v_gene: TRBV5-1
CDR3nt: TGCGCCAGCGACTTCGGGACGGGCCAAGAGACCCAGTACTTC
CDR3aa: CASDFGTGQETQYF

len: 16
j_gene: TRBJ2-3
abundance: few
d_gene: TRBD2
v_gene: TRBV6-1
CDR3nt: TGTGCCAGCAGTCCCGGACTAGCCTTAAACACAGATACGCAGTATTTT
CDR3aa: CASSPGLALNTDTQYF

len: 15
j_gene: TRBJ2-5
abundance: .
d_gene: .
v_gene: TRBV3-1
CDR3nt: TGTGCCAGCAGCCAACGGGGGAGTCGTAGTAAGACCCAGTACTTC
CDR3aa: CASSQRGSRSKTQYF

len: 12
j_gene: TRBJ2-3
abundance: .
d_gene: .
v_gene: TRBV7-9
CDR3nt: TGTGCCAGCAGCTCGGAGGAGGATACGCAGTATTTT
CDR3aa: CASSSEEDTQYF

len: 12
j_gene: TRBJ2-7
abundance: many
d_gene: .
v_gene: TRBV12-3/TRBV12-4
CDR3nt: TGTGCCAGCAGTCCTACAGGGTACGAGCAGTACTTC
CDR3aa: CASSPTGYEQYF

len: 15
j_gene: TRBJ1-3
abundance: .
d_gene: .
v_gene: TRBV28
CDR3nt: TGTGCCAGCAGATCCACTCAGGGTTCTGGAAACACCATATATTTT
CDR3aa: CASRSTQGSGNTIYF

len: 13
j_gene: TRBJ2-7
abundance: .
d_gene: .
v_gene: TRBV29-1
CDR3nt: TGCAGCGGCGTGGGACATGGTCTCAACGAGCAGTACTTC
CDR3aa: CSGVGHGLNEQYF

len: 14
j_gene: TRBJ1-5
abundance: many
d_gene: .
v_gene: TRBV12-3/TRBV12-4
CDR3nt: TGTGCCAGCAGTCCGACAGGATCGTATCAGCCCCAGCATTTT
CDR3aa: CASSPTGSYQPQHF

len: 14
j_gene: TRBJ2-7
abundance: many
d_gene: TRBD1
v_gene: TRBV29-1
CDR3nt: TGCAGCGTTGAGGGACAGGGGGCTGTCGACGAGCAGTACTTC
CDR3aa: CSVEGQGAVDEQYF

len: 16
j_gene: TRBJ2-7
abundance: few
d_gene: TRBD2
v_gene: TRBV11-2
CDR3nt: TGTGCCAGCAGCACCCTGGGCGGGAGAGACACCTACGAGCAGTACTTC
CDR3aa: CASSTLGGRDTYEQYF

len: 12
j_gene: TRBJ1-1
abundance: many
d_gene: .
v_gene: TRBV29-1
CDR3nt: TGCAGCGTTGTTTTGTTGAACACTGAAGCTTTCTTT
CDR3aa: CSVVLLNTEAFF

len: 16
j_gene: TRBJ2-3
abundance: few
d_gene: TRBD2
v_gene: TRBV24-1
CDR3nt: TGTGCCACCAGTGATTTAAGCAGCGGGGGGACAGATACGCAGTATTTT
CDR3aa: CATSDLSSGGTDTQYF

len: 17
j_gene: TRBJ2-7
abundance: .
d_gene: TRBD2
v_gene: TRBV15
CDR3nt: TGTGCCACCAGCAGAGATATGGGGGCTAGCGGGAGCTACGAGCAGTACTTC
CDR3aa: CATSRDMGASGSYEQYF

len: 15
j_gene: TRBJ2-5
abundance: few
d_gene: TRBD1
v_gene: TRBV7-2
CDR3nt: TGTGCCAGCAGCTTAGCGGGGACAGATGAAGAGACCCAGTACTTC
CDR3aa: CASSLAGTDEETQYF

len: 21
j_gene: TRBJ2-3
abundance: few
d_gene: TRBD2
v_gene: TRBV6-2/TRBV6-3
CDR3nt: TGTGCCAGCAGTTACTCCCTGCCGCTATCTACGGGACTAGCCGACACAGATACGCAGTATTTT
CDR3aa: CASSYSLPLSTGLADTDTQYF

len: 12
j_gene: TRBJ2-2
abundance: few
d_gene: .
v_gene: TRBV30
CDR3nt: TGTGCCTGGAGTGGAGGCACCGGGGAGCTGTTTTTT
CDR3aa: CAWSGGTGELFF

len: 14
j_gene: TRBJ2-7
abundance: few
d_gene: .
v_gene: TRBV7-9
CDR3nt: TGTGCCAGCAGCTTTGAAGATGTAGCCTACGAGCAGTACTTC
CDR3aa: CASSFEDVAYEQYF

len: 16
j_gene: TRBJ1-3
abundance: few
d_gene: .
v_gene: TRBV7-2
CDR3nt: TGTGCCAGCAGCTTAGATGCAGCGTACTCTGGAAACACCATATATTTT
CDR3aa: CASSLDAAYSGNTIYF

len: 17
j_gene: TRBJ2-3
abundance: few
d_gene: TRBD2
v_gene: TRBV7-2
CDR3nt: TGTGCCAGCAGCTTAGTACTTTTTGGGGGGGGGTCAGATACGCAGTATTTT
CDR3aa: CASSLVLFGGGSDTQYF

len: 17
j_gene: TRBJ2-1
abundance: .
d_gene: .
v_gene: TRBV7-6
CDR3nt: TGTGCCAGCAGCTCCCCAAAAACAGGGAAGGTGGCAAATGAGCAGTTCTTC
CDR3aa: CASSSPKTGKVANEQFF

len: 16
j_gene: TRBJ2-1
abundance: many
d_gene: TRBD2
v_gene: TRBV29-1
CDR3nt: TGCAGCGTTGAAGGGACTAGCGGATCCCTTAACAATGAGCAGTTCTTC
CDR3aa: CSVEGTSGSLNNEQFF

len: 15
j_gene: TRBJ2-2
abundance: .
d_gene: TRBD2
v_gene: TRBV5-1
CDR3nt: TGCGCCAGCAGCTTGGGGACTAGCACAACCGGGGAGCTGTTTTTT
CDR3aa: CASSLGTSTTGELFF

len: 14
j_gene: TRBJ1-5
abundance: few
d_gene: .
v_gene: TRBV18
CDR3nt: TGTGCCAGCTCATCCGATTGGAGCAATCAGCCCCAGCATTTT
CDR3aa: CASSSDWSNQPQHF

len: 14
j_gene: TRBJ2-5
abundance: .
d_gene: .
v_gene: TRBV25-1
CDR3nt: TGTGCCAGCAGTGTCGGGTTTTGGATAGAGACCCAGTACTTC
CDR3aa: CASSVGFWIETQYF

len: 15
j_gene: TRBJ1-2
abundance: many
d_gene: .
v_gene: TRBV28
CDR3nt: TGTGCCAGCAGTGCCCGGACAAACGCTAACTATGGCTACACCTTC
CDR3aa: CASSARTNANYGYTF

len: 14
j_gene: TRBJ2-6
abundance: many
d_gene: .
v_gene: TRBV5-1
CDR3nt: TGCGCCAGCGGAACAGGGACTGGGGCCAACGTCCTGACTTTC
CDR3aa: CASGTGTGANVLTF

len: 8
j_gene: TRBJ2-7
abundance: many
d_gene: .
v_gene: TRBV24-1
CDR3nt: TGTGCCACGACCGAGCAGTACTTC
CDR3aa: CATTEQYF

len: 16
j_gene: TRBJ2-7
abundance: .
d_gene: TRBD1
v_gene: TRBV20-1
CDR3nt: TGCAGTGCTACCCCCCGCCCCGGGGACAGGACCTACGAGCAGTACTTC
CDR3aa: CSATPRPGDRTYEQYF

len: 15
j_gene: TRBJ2-5
abundance: .
d_gene: .
v_gene: TRBV6-5
CDR3nt: TGTGCCAGCAGTTGGAGTACAGGGCTCCAAGAGACCCAGTACTTC
CDR3aa: CASSWSTGLQETQYF

len: 14
j_gene: TRBJ1-2
abundance: few
d_gene: .
v_gene: TRBV20-1
CDR3nt: TGCAGTGCTAAACAGGCGGGGACTAACTATGGCTACACCTTC
CDR3aa: CSAKQAGTNYGYTF

len: 15
j_gene: TRBJ2-5
abundance: many
d_gene: .
v_gene: TRBV5-1
CDR3nt: TGCGCCAGCAGCCCTTTGGGACCTATCGAGGAGACCCAGTACTTC
CDR3aa: CASSPLGPIEETQYF

len: 12
j_gene: TRBJ1-5
abundance: few
d_gene: .
v_gene: TRBV20-1
CDR3nt: TGCAGTGCAGCCCGGAGCAATCAGCCCCAGCATTTT
CDR3aa: CSAARSNQPQHF

len: 18
j_gene: TRBJ1-1
abundance: .
d_gene: .
v_gene: TRBV30
CDR3nt: TGTGCCTGGAGTGGGGGACGGACGGCGAGTCCCCTGAACACTGAAGCTTTCTTT
CDR3aa: CAWSGGRTASPLNTEAFF